Below, 8 T cell receptor beta chains from the same sample are listed, as sequenced in a study of CD8+ T cells in alopecia areata. Markers including CD4, CD8alpha, NKG2D and NKG2ACE guided sorting of pooled cutaneous lymph node cells. RNA was extracted and reverse transcribed into cDNA as the sequencing template. TCRdb keeps only in-frame clones here, not all; method: immunoSEQ multiplex PCR. In total the sample includes approximately 280,000 clones, none of them seen once. The sample was CD4+ T cells sorted from a lymph node. These receptors originate from a C3H/HeJ mouse with alopecia areata. MHC haplotype of the mouse line: H2-k.

This clone was seen a handful of times. Germline and genes here are mouse. The missing CDR3 end, 3 residues past where the read stops, is filled in from the germline J gene. The chain carries TRBV13-1 and TRBJ1-6, with D uncertain. TRBJ1-6 qualifies as an ORF whose function is uncertain. The CDR3 spans 12 residues. Germline V CDR1 and CDR2: NSHNY, SYGAGN. V shed 1 base and J shed 7 bases, with 3 bases lying between them. This chain's CDR3 is CASSDWNSPLYF. Incomplete CDR3 DNA: TGTGCCAGCAGTGATTGGAATTCGCCC.

The sample holds a few counts of this clone. Each gene name is a mouse one. The read stops 4 residues short of the end of the CDR3; the missing end is completed from the germline J gene. The chain carries TRBV5 and TRBJ1-1, with a weak D call TRBD1 (6 bases). The CDR3 contains 14 residues. Germline CDR1 is LGHNA and CDR2 is YNLKQL (reference sequence). V lost 4 bases to trimming and J lost 4 bases, with 13 bases between them. The CDR3 bases that were read are TGTGCCAGCAGCCTCTGGGGGGGCGGCACA. It translates to CASSLWGGGT. The complete CDR3 protein is CASSLWGGGTEVFF.

In the case of this clone: Gene names are mouse gene names. The read comes to an end 4 residues before the CDR3 does, leaving the germline J gene to fill in the end. This chain connects TRBV1 to TRBJ2-5, with TRBD1 matching over 10 bases. This CDR3 spans 15 amino acids. Looked up from germline, CDR1 is NSQYPW and CDR2 is LRSPGD (reference sequence). CDR3 DNA (partial): TGCACCTGCAGTGGTGCCGGGACAGGGGTGGAC. Encoded protein: CTCSGAGTGVD. The complete CDR3 reads CTCSGAGTGVDTQYF.

In regard to this clone: Gene names denote mouse genes. The DNA ends 4 residues before the CDR3 does, and the rest of the CDR3 is filled in from the germline J gene. Other nucleotide sequences in the sample specify the same CDR3. The chain carries TRBV13-1 and TRBJ1-1, with D uncertain. V was shortened by 1 base and J by 0 bases, with 7 bases between the two germline ends. This CDR3 has 14 amino acids. CDR1 is NSHNY and CDR2 is SYGAGN in the germline V gene. The CDR3 region is CASSDSRANTEVFF. CDR3 DNA, as far as it was read: TGTGCCAGCAGTGATTCCAGAGCAAACACA.

This clone was seen a handful of times. Any gene name here is a mouse gene name. The read stops 4 residues short of the end of the CDR3; the missing end is completed from the germline J gene. Distinct nucleotide sequences in the sample also encode this CDR3. V and J are TRBV31 and TRBJ2-2; 9 bases are shared with TRBD2. J gave up 0 bases and V 3 bases, and 2 bases lay outside the gene matches. Germline CDR1 and CDR2: GKSSPN and SITVG. The CDR3 covers 15 residues. Partial CDR3 DNA: TGTGCCTGGAGAGACTGGGGGTCAAACACCGGG. This translates into CAWRDWGSNTG. The whole CDR3 is CAWRDWGSNTGQLYF.

Comments on this clone: Genes and germline come from the mouse. The read stops 4 residues short of the end of the CDR3; the missing end is completed from the germline J gene. Other DNA sequences in the same sample also yield this CDR3. The chain carries TRBV1 and TRBJ2-1, with D perhaps matching TRBD1 or TRBD2 (6 bases each). The CDR3 sequence is 15 residues long. Germline V lookup: CDR1 NSQYPW, CDR2 LRSPGD (reference sequence). The ends were cut back, 0 bases at V and 4 bases at J, with 10 bases in the middle. CDR3 loop: CTCSAEGARYAEQFF. The part of the CDR3 DNA that was read is TGCACCTGCAGTGCAGAGGGGGCGCGGTATGCT.

As concerns this clone: Germline and genes: mouse. The read ends 4 residues shy of where the CDR3 ends; the end is completed using the germline J gene. The genes are TRBV13-3 and TRBJ2-5; D perhaps matches TRBD1 (6 bases). The germline V gene has CDR1 NNHDY and CDR2 SYVADS. V was trimmed by 5 bases and J by 0 bases, leaving 10 bases between them. The CDR3 has 14 amino acids. The covered CDR3 bases are TGTGCCAGCAGGGCTGACAGGAACCAAGAC. Its translation is CASRADRNQD. The full CDR3 protein reads CASRADRNQDTQYF. Together with reference TRBV13-3 and TRBJ2-5, the CDR3 gives the full variable domain: EAAVTQSPRSKVAVTGGKVTLSCHQTNNHDYMYWYRQDTGHGLRLIHYSYVADSTEKGDIPDGYKASRPSQENFSLILELASLSQTAVYFCASRADRNQDTQYFGPGTRLLVL.

In the case of this clone: Germline and genes here are mouse. Read sequence stops 4 residues before the CDR3 end, and the germline J gene provides the missing end. The chain employs TRBV13-1 and TRBJ2-5; D unclear. The germline CDR1 and CDR2 sequences are NSHNY and SYGAGN. V was cut by 0 bases and J by 1 base, with 6 bases left in between. The CDR3 covers 14 residues. CDR3 DNA, as far as it was read: TGTGCCAGCAGTGATGCTTCCTACCAAGAC. This codes for CASSDASYQD. The complete CDR3 sequence is CASSDASYQDTQYF.